One and the same sample provided the 10 T cell receptor beta chains below, sequenced in a study of PD-1 blockade in classical Hodgkin lymphoma. Profiled with immunoSEQ multiplex PCR; TCRdb holds only in-frame clones, not every one. The sample has about 46,000 clones, just over 90% seen once. Time point of the sample: newly diagnosed, previously untreated cHL patient sample. The sample comprised peripheral blood mononuclear cells (PBMCs). These receptors came from a human donor with classical Hodgkin lymphoma.

The chain links TRBV6-5 to TRBJ2-1; 8 bases agree with TRBD2. CDR1 MNHEY and CDR2 SVGAGI come from the germline V gene. The CDR3 spans 15 residues. J gave up 0 bases and V 5 bases, and 3 bases lay outside the gene matches. This chain's CDR3 is CASSRGGSSYNEQFF. In DNA form, the CDR3 reads TGTGCCAGCAGTCGCGGGGGGAGCTCCTACAATGAGCAGTTCTTC.

V usage is TRBV4-2 and J usage is TRBJ1-1; possibly TRBD1 for D (6 bases). V was shortened by 2 bases and J by 6 bases, with 13 bases between the two germline ends. This CDR3 is 14 amino acids long. Germline loops: CDR1 LGHNA, CDR2 YNFKEQ. CDR3 sequence: CASSQRQESSEAFF. In DNA form, the CDR3 reads TGTGCCAGCAGCCAACGACAGGAAAGTTCTGAAGCTTTCTTT.

The CDR3 region has the DNA TGTGCCAGCAGCCCAAGCCACGGCGCCGATAATGAAAAACTGTTTTTT. It is translated as CASSPSHGADNEKLFF. J is TRBJ1-4 and V is TRBV7-8, with D unclear. Germline values: CDR1 SGHVS, CDR2 FQNEAQ. The V end was cut by 5 bases, the J end by 4 bases, with 17 bases between. The CDR3 consists of 16 residues.

The chain combines TRBV5-1 with TRBJ2-1; the D gene is possibly TRBD2 (6 bases). The CDR3 is made up of 13 amino acids. Germline CDR1 is SGHRS and CDR2 is YFSETQ. V was clipped by 4 bases and J by 7 bases, with 12 bases between them. The CDR3 nucleotides read TGCGCCAGCAGCGGAGGGCCGGGGAATGAGCAGTTCTTC. This translates into CASSGGPGNEQFF.

The genes are TRBV11-2 and TRBJ2-2; TRBD2 matches 8 bases. The V and J ends lost 5 bases and 9 bases, in that order; junction bases with no gene match: 14. CDR3 size: 16 residues. Germline CDR1 SGHAT, CDR2 FQNNGV. The CDR3 DNA follows: TGTGCCAGCAGCCGCCGGACTAGCAGAGAAAGCAGGGAGCTGTTTTTT. It encodes CASSRRTSRESRELFF. Filled out from reference TRBV11-2 and TRBJ2-2, the complete variable domain reads EAGVAQSPRYKIIEKRQSVAFWCNPISGHATLYWYQQILGQGPKLLIQFQNNGVVDDSQLPKDRFSAERLKGVDSTLKIQPAKLEDSAVYLCASSRRTSRESRELFFGEGSRLTVL.

The gene calls are TRBV5-1 and TRBJ2-2; D is unclear. The CDR3 covers 12 residues. Germline assignment: CDR1 SGHRS and CDR2 YFSETQ. V gave up 4 bases and J gave up 3 bases, with 4 bases separating them. This CDR3 is CASSPYTGELFF. CDR3 nucleotide sequence: TGCGCCAGCAGCCCGTACACCGGGGAGCTGTTTTTT. The full variable domain, in which reference TRBV5-1 and TRBJ2-2 provide the parts outside the CDR3, is KAGVTQTPRYLIKTRGQQVTLSCSPISGHRSVSWYQQTPGQGLQFLFEYFSETQRNKGNFPGRFSGRQFSNSRSEMNVSTLELGDSALYLCASSPYTGELFFGEGSRLTVL.

The chain links TRBV30 to TRBJ2-1, with 7 nucleotides matching TRBD2. J lost 8 bases, V lost 3 bases, and 16 bases had no gene match. The CDR3 consists of 16 residues. Per germline, CDR1 GTSNPN and CDR2 SVGIG (reference sequence). Here the CDR3 reads CAWRKIAPAGFDEQFF. The CDR3 bases are TGTGCCTGGAGAAAAATAGCCCCAGCGGGGTTCGATGAGCAGTTCTTC.

The CDR3 region has the DNA TGCAGCGTTACCCTCGGACAGGGGGCTGGCGAGCAGTACTTC. It codes for CSVTLGQGAGEQYF. This chain links TRBV29-1 with TRBJ2-7; 11 bases align to TRBD1. Germline V gives CDR1 SQVTM, CDR2 ANQGSEA. CDR3 size: 14 residues. With 5 bases clipped from V and 6 bases from J, the junction kept 9 bases outside the gene matches.

This chain links TRBV27 with TRBJ2-2, with D unclear. V was cut by 3 bases and J by 5 bases, with 4 bases left in between. Looked up from germline, CDR1 is MNHEY and CDR2 is SMNVEV (reference sequence). This CDR3 contains 12 residues. The DNA of the CDR3 is TGTGCCAGCAGTTTTGTGACCGGGGAGCTGTTTTTT. Protein product: CASSFVTGELFF.

The chain links TRBV29-1 to TRBJ2-1, with D perhaps assigned TRBD1 or TRBD2 (5 bases each). The V gene lost 0 bases and the J gene lost 4 bases, with 13 bases spanning the gap. There are 15 residues in the CDR3. Germline CDR1 is SQVTM and CDR2 is ANQGSEA. The CDR3 nucleotides are TGCAGCGTTGAAGATCCACGGGACCTATACAATGAGCAGTTCTTC. Encoded protein: CSVEDPRDLYNEQFF.